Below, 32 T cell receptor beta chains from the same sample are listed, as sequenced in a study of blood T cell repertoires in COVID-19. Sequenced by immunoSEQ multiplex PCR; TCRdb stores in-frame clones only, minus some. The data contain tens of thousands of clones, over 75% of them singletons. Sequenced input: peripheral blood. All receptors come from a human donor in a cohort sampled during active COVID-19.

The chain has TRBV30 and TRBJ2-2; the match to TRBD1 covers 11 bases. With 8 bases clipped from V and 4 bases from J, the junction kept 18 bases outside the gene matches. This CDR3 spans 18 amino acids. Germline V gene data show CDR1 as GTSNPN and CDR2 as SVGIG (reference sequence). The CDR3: CATNTRGQGEFGTGELFF. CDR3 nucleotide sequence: TGTGCCACTAACACCCGGGGACAGGGGGAGTTTGGCACCGGGGAGCTGTTTTTT.

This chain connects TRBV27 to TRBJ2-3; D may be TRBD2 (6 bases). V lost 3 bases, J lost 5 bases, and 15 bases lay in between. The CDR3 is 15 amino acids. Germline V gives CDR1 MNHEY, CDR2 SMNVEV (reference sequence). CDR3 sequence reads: CASSFSGAVRDTQYF. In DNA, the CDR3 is TGTGCCAGCAGTTTTTCGGGAGCAGTGAGAGATACGCAGTATTTT.

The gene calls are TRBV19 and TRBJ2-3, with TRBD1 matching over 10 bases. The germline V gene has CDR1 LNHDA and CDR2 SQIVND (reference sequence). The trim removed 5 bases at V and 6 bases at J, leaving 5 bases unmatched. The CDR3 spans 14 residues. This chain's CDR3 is CASSSWDRGDTQYF. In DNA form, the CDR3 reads TGTGCCAGTAGTTCATGGGACAGGGGCGATACGCAGTATTTT.

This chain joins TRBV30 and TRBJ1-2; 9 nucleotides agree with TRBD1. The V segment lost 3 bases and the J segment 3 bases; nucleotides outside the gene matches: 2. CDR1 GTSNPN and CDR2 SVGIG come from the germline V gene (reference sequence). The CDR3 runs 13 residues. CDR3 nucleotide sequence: TGTGCCTGGAGGGGACAGGGCGACTATGGCTACACCTTC. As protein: CAWRGQGDYGYTF.

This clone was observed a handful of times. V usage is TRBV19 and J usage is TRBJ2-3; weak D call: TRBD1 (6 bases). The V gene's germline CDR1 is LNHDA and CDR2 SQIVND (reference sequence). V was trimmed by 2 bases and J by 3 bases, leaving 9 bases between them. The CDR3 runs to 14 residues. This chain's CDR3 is CASSISQGTDTQYF. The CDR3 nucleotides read TGTGCCAGTAGTATAAGTCAGGGGACAGATACGCAGTATTTT.

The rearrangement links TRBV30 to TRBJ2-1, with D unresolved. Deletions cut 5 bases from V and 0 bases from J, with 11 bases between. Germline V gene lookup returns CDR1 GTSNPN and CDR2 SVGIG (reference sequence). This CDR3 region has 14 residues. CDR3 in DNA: TGTGCCTGGTCCGGTATGAGCTCCTACAATGAGCAGTTCTTC. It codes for CAWSGMSSYNEQFF. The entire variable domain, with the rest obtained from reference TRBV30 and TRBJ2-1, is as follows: SQTIHQWPATLVQPVGSPLSLECTVEGTSNPNLYWYRQAAGRGLQLLFYSVGIGQISSEVPQNLSASRPQDRQFILSSKKLLLSDSGFYLCAWSGMSSYNEQFFGPGTRLTVL.

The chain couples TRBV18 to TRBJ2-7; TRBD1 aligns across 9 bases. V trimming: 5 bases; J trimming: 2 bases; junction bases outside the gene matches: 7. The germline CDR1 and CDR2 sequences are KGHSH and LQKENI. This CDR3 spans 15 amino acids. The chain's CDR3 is CASSKLTGGAYEQYF. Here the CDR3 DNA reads TGTGCCAGCTCAAAGTTGACAGGGGGGGCCTACGAGCAGTACTTC.

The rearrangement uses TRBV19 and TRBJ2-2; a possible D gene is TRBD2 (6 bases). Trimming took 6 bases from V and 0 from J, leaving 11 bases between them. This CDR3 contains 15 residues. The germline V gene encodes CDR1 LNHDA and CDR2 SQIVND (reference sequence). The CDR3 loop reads CASRGGLANTGELFF. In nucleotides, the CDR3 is TGTGCCAGTAGGGGAGGACTCGCGAACACCGGGGAGCTGTTTTTT.

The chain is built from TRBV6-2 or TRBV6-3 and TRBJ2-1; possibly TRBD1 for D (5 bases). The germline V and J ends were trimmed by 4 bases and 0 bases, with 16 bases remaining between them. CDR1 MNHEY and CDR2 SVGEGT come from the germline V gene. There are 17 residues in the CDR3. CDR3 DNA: TGTGCCAGCAGTTTAGGGATCCTAAGGGGCTCCTACAATGAGCAGTTCTTC. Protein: CASSLGILRGSYNEQFF.

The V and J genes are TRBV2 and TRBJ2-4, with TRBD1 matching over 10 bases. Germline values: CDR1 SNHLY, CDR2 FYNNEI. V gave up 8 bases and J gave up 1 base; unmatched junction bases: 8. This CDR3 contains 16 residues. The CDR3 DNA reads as TGTGCCAGCTCCCAGACAGGGGGCCAGGCCAAAAACATTCAGTACTTC. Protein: CASSQTGGQAKNIQYF.

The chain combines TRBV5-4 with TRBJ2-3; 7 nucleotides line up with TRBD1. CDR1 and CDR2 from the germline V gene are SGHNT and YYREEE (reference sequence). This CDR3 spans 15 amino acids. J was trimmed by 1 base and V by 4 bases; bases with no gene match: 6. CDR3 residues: CASSVSGTGTDTQYF. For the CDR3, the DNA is TGTGCCAGCAGCGTTTCCGGGACAGGCACAGATACGCAGTATTTT.

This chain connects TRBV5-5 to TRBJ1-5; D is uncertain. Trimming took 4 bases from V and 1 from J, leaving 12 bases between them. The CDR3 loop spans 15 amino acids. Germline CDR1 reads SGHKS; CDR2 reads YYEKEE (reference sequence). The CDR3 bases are TGTGCCAGCAGCCGGCAAGGAGGGAGCAATCAGCCCCAGCATTTT. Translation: CASSRQGGSNQPQHF.

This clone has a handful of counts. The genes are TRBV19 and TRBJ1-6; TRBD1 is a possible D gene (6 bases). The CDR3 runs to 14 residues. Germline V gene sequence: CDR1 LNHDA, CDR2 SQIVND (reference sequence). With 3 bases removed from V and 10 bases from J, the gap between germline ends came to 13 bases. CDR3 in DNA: TGTGCCAGTAGTATTGGCGGGGGCGGGTCACCCCTCCACTTT. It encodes CASSIGGGGSPLHF. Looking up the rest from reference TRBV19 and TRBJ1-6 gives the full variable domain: DGGITQSPKYLFRKEGQNVTLSCEQNLNHDAMYWYRQDPGQGLRLIYYSQIVNDFQKGDIAEGYSVSREKKESFPLTVTSAQKNPTAFYLCASSIGGGGSPLHFGNGTRLTVT.

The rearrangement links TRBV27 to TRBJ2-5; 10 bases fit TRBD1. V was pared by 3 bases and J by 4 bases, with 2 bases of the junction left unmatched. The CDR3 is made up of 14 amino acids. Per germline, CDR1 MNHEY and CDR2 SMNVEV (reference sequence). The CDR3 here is CASSFGQGGETQYF. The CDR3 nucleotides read TGTGCCAGCAGTTTTGGACAGGGGGGAGAGACCCAGTACTTC.

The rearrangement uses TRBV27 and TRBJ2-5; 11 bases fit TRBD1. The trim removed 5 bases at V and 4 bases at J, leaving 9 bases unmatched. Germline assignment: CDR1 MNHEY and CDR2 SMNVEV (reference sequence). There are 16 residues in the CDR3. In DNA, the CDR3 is TGTGCCAGCAGTGACCGGGACAGGGGGATGGCAGAGACCCAGTACTTC. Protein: CASSDRDRGMAETQYF.

CDR3 DNA sequence: TGTGCCAGCAGCCAGGCCGGGACAGGGGTCCCAGATACGCAGTATTTT. Amino acid sequence: CASSQAGTGVPDTQYF. The chain carries TRBV3-1 (or the pseudogene TRBV3-2) and TRBJ2-3, with 10 nucleotides matching TRBD1. The CDR3 sequence is 16 residues long. Germline assignment: CDR1 LGHDT and CDR2 YNNKEL (reference sequence). Trimming cost V 3 bases and J 4 bases; bases outside gene matches: 7.

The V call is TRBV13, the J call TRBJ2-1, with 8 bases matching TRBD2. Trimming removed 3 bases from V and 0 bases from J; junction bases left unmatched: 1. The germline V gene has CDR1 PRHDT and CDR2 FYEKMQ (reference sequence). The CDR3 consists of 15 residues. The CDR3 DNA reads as TGTGCCAGCAGCTTTAGCGGGGCCTCCTACAATGAGCAGTTCTTC. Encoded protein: CASSFSGASYNEQFF.

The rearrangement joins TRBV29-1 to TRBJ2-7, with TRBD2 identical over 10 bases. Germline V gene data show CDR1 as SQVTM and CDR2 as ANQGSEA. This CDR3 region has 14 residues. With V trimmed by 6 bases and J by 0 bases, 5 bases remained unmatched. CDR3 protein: CSVGTSGNSYEQYF. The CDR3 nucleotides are TGCAGCGTAGGTACTAGCGGGAACTCCTACGAGCAGTACTTC.

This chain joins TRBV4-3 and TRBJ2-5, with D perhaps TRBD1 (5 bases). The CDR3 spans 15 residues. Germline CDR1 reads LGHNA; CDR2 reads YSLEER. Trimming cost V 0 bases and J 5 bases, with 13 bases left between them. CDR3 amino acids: CASSQDRQGLETQYF. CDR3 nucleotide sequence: TGCGCCAGCAGCCAAGATCGGCAGGGATTGGAGACCCAGTACTTC.

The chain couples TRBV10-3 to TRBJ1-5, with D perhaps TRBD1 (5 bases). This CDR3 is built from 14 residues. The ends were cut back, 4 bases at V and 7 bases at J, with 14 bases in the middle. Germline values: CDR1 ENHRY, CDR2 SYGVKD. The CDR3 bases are TGTGCCATCAGTGCAACGACCGGGGGGCAGCCCCAGCATTTT. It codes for CAISATTGGQPQHF.

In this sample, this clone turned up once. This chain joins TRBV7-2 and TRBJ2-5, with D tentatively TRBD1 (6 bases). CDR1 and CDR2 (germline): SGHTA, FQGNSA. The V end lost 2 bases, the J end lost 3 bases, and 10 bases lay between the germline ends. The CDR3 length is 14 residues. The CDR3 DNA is TGTGCCAGCAGCTTAAATCCAGGGGAAGAGACCCAGTACTTC. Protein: CASSLNPGEETQYF.

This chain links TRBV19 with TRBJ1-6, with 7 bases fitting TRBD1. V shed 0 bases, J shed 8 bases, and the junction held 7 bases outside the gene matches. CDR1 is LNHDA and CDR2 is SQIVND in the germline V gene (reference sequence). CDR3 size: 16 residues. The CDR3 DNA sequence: TGTGCCAGTAGTATAGAAACAGGGGTTTTGGATTCACCCCTCCACTTT. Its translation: CASSIETGVLDSPLHF.

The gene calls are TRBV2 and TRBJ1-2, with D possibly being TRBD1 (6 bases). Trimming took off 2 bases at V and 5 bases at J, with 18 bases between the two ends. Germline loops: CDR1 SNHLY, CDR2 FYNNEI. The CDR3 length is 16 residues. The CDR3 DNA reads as TGTGCCAGCAGTGAACTAGGAAGGGGGAATGGGTATGGCTACACCTTC. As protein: CASSELGRGNGYGYTF.

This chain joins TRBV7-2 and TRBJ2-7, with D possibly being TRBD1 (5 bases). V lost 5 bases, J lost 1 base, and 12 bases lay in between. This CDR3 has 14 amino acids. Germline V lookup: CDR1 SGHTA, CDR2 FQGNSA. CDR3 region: CASSQSSGSYEQYF. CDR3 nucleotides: TGTGCCAGCAGCCAATCCTCAGGGTCCTACGAGCAGTACTTC.

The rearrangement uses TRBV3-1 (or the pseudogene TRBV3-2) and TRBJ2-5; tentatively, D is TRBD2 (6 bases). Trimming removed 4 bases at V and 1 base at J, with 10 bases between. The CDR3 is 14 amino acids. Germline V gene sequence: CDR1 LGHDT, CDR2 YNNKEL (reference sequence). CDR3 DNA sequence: TGTGCCAGCAGCCGGACGCGGGGCCAAGAGACCCAGTACTTC. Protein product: CASSRTRGQETQYF.

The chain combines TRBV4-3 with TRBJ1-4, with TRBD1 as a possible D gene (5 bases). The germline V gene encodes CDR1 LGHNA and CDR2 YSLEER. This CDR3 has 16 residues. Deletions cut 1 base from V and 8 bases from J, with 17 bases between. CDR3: CASSQGLGRVEEKLFF. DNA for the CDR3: TGCGCCAGCAGCCAAGGTCTTGGCAGGGTGGAGGAAAAACTGTTTTTT.

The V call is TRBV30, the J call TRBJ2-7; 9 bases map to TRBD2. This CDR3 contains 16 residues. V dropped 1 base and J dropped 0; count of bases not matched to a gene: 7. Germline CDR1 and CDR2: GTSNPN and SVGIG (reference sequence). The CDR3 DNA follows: TGTGCCTGGAGTGCCCCAGGTAGCGGGAGCTCCTACGAGCAGTACTTC. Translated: CAWSAPGSGSSYEQYF.

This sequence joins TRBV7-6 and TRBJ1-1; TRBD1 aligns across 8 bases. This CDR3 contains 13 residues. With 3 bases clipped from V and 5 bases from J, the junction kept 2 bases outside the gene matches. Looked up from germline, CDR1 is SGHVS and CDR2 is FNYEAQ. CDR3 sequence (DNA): TGTGCCAGCAGCTTGGGACAGGCAACTGAAGCTTTCTTT. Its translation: CASSLGQATEAFF.

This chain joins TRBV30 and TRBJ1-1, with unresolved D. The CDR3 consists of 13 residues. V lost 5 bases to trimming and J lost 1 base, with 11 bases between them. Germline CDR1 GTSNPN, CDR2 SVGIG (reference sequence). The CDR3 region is CAWSLGGNTEAFF. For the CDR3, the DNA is TGTGCCTGGTCCCTTGGCGGGAACACTGAAGCTTTCTTT. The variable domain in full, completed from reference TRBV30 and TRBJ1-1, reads SQTIHQWPATLVQPVGSPLSLECTVEGTSNPNLYWYRQAAGRGLQLLFYSVGIGQISSEVPQNLSASRPQDRQFILSSKKLLLSDSGFYLCAWSLGGNTEAFFGQGTRLTVV.

DNA for the CDR3: TGTGCCTGGAAAGGGGGGGCCTATGGCTACACCTTC. The encoded protein is CAWKGGAYGYTF. The chain is built from TRBV30 and TRBJ1-2; possible D gene TRBD1, 6 bases. Between the trimmed V and J ends, which lost 4 bases and 4 bases, there was a span of 10 bases. This CDR3 region has 12 residues. CDR1 and CDR2 (germline): GTSNPN, SVGIG (reference sequence).

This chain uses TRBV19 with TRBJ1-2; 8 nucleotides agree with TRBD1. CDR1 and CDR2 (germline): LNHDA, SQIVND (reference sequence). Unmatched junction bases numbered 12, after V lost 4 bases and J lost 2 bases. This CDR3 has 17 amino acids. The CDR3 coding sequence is TGTGCCAGTAGTAGTGGCAGGGGGCTTCTCAGCAACTATGGCTACACCTTC. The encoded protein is CASSSGRGLLSNYGYTF.

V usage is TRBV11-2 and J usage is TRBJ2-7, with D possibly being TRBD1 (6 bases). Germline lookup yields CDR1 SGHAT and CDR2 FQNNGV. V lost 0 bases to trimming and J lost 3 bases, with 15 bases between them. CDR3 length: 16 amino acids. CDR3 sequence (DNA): TGTGCCAGCAGCTTAGATCCGGCAGGGGAGCTCTACGAGCAGTACTTC. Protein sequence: CASSLDPAGELYEQYF.